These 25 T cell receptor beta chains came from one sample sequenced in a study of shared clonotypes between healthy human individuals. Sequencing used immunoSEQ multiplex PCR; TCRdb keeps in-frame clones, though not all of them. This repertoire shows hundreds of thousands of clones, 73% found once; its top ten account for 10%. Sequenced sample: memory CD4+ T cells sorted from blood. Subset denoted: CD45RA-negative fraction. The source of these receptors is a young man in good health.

CDR3 in amino acids: CASIPGRGGYTF. The CDR3 DNA reads as TGTGCCAGCATTCCGGGACGAGGAGGCTACACCTTC. This chain uses TRBV28 with TRBJ1-2; D may be TRBD1 (5 bases). The germline V gene has CDR1 MDHEN and CDR2 SYDVKM. The CDR3 runs to 12 residues. Between the trimmed V and J ends, which lost 7 bases and 8 bases, there was a span of 14 bases.

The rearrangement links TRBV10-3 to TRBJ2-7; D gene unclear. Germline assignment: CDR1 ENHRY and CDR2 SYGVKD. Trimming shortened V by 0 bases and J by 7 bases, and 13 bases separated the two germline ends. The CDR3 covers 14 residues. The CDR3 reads CAISESGSSREQYF. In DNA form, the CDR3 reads TGTGCCATCAGTGAGTCGGGCAGCTCTAGGGAGCAGTACTTC.

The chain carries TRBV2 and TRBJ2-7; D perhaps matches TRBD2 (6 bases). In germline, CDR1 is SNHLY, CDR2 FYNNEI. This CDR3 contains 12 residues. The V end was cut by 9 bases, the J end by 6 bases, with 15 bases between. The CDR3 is CARGQGGGEQYF. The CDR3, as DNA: TGTGCCAGAGGGCAGGGAGGAGGCGAGCAGTACTTC.

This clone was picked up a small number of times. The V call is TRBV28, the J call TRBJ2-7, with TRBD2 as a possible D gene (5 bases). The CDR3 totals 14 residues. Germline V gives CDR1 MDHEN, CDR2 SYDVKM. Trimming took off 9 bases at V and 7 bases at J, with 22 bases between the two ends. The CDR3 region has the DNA TGTGCCAGTGCCTCGGAGGCGGTAATGAGAGAGCAGTACTTC. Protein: CASASEAVMREQYF.

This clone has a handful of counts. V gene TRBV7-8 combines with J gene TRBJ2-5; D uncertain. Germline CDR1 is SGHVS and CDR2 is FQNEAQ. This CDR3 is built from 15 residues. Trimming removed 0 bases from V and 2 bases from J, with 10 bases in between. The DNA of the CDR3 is TGTGCCAGCAGCTTAGCGCTCGGCAGGCAAGAGACCCAGTACTTC. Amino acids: CASSLALGRQETQYF.

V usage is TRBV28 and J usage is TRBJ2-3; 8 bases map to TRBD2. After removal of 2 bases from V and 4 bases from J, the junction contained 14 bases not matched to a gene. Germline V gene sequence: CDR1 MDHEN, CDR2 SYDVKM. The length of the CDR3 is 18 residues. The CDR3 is CASSLDPSSRGVADTQYF. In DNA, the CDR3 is TGTGCCAGCAGTTTAGATCCCTCCTCGCGGGGGGTCGCAGATACGCAGTATTTT.

The chain's CDR3 is CASRAWDSDPYEQYF. The CDR3 DNA sequence: TGCGCCAGCAGGGCATGGGACTCCGATCCCTACGAGCAGTACTTC. The chain is built from TRBV5-1 and TRBJ2-7, with D possibly matching TRBD2 (6 bases). Germline CDR1 is SGHRS and CDR2 is YFSETQ. The CDR3 runs 15 residues. V was clipped by 5 bases and J by 2 bases, with 17 bases between them.

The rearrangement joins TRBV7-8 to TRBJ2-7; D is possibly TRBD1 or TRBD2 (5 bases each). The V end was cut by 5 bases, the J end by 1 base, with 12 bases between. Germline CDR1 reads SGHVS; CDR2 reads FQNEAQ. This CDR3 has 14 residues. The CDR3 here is CASSPGRMSYEQYF. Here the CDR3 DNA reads TGTGCCAGCAGCCCGGGACGGATGTCCTACGAGCAGTACTTC.

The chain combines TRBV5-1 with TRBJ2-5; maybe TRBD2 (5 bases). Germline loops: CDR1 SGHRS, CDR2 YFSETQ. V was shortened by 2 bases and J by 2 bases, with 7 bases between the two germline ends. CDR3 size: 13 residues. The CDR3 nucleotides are TGCGCCAGCAGCTTTAGCGCTCAAGAGACCCAGTACTTC. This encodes CASSFSAQETQYF.

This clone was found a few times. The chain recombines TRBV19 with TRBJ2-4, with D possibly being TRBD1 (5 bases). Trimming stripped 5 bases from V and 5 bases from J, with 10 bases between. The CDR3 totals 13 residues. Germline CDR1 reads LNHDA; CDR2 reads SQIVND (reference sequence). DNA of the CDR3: TGTGCCAGTAGTTCAGGGTCCCAAAACATTCAGTACTTC. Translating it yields CASSSGSQNIQYF.

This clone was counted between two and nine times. The CDR3 spells CASGTTSTGELFF. CDR3 nucleotide sequence: TGTGCCAGCGGGACGACCAGCACCGGGGAGCTGTTTTTT. The chain recombines TRBV19 with TRBJ2-2, with D perhaps matching TRBD1 or TRBD2 (5 bases each). The V gene lost 9 bases and the J gene lost 4 bases, with 12 bases spanning the gap. Germline loops: CDR1 LNHDA, CDR2 SQIVND (reference sequence). The CDR3 is 13 amino acids.

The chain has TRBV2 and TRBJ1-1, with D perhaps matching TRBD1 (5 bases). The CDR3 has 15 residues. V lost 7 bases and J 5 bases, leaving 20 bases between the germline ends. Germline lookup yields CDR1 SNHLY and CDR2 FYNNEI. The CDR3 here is CASTVRAAGGTEAFF. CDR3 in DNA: TGTGCCAGCACGGTTCGAGCTGCCGGGGGGACTGAAGCTTTCTTT. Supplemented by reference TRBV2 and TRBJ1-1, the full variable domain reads EPEVTQTPSHQVTQMGQEVILRCVPISNHLYFYWYRQILGQKVEFLVSFYNNEISEKSEIFDDQFSVERPDGSNFTLKIRSTKLEDSAMYFCASTVRAAGGTEAFFGQGTRLTVV.

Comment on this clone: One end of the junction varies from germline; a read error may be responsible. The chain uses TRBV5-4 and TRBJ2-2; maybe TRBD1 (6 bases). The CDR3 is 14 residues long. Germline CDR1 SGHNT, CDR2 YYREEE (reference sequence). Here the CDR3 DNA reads TGTGCCAGCAGTAAGGGACAAGACACCGGTGAGCTGTTTTTT. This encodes CASSKGQDTGELFF.

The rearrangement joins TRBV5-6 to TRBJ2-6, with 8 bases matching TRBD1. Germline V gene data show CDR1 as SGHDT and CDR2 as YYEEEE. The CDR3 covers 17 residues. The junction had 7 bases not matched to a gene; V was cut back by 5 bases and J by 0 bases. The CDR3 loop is CASRHRDRLSGANVLTF. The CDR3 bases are TGTGCCAGCAGACACCGGGACAGGCTCTCTGGGGCCAACGTCCTGACTTTC.

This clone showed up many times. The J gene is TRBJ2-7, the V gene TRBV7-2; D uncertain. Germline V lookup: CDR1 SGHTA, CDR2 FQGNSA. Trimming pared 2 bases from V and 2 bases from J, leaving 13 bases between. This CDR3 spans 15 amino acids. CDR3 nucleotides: TGTGCCAGCAGCTTACTAATAAGTAGCACCTACGAGCAGTACTTC. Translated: CASSLLISSTYEQYF.

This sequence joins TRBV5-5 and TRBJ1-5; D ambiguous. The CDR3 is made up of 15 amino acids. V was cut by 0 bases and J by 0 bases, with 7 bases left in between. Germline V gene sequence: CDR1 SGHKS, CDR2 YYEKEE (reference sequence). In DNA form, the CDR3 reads TGTGCCAGCAGCTTGGGGCAGGTTAGCAATCAGCCCCAGCATTTT. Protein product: CASSLGQVSNQPQHF.

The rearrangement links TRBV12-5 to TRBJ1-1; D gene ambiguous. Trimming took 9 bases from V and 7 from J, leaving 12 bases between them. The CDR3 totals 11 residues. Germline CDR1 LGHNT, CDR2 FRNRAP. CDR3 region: CASSDGREAFF. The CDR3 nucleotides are TGTGCTAGCTCGGACGGCCGTGAAGCTTTCTTT.

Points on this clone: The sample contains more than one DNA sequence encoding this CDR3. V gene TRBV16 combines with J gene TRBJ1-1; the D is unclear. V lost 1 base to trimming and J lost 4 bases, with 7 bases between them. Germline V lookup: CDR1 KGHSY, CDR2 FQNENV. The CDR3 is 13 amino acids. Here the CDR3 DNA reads TGTGCCAGCAGCCAATACGGAGCCACTGAAGCTTTCTTT. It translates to CASSQYGATEAFF. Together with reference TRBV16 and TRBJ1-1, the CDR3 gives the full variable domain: GEEVAQTPKHLVRGEGQKAKLYCAPIKGHSYVFWYQQVLKNEFKFLISFQNENVFDETGMPKERFSAKCLPNSPCSLEIQATKLEDSAVYFCASSQYGATEAFFGQGTRLTVV.

The CDR3 is CSVQLAANIQYF. As DNA, the CDR3 is TGCAGCGTTCAACTAGCAGCGAACATTCAGTACTTC. The chain couples TRBV29-1 to TRBJ2-4; weak D call: TRBD2 (6 bases). The germline V gene has CDR1 SQVTM and CDR2 ANQGSEA. V lost 5 bases to trimming and J lost 7 bases, with 12 bases between them. The CDR3 runs 12 residues.

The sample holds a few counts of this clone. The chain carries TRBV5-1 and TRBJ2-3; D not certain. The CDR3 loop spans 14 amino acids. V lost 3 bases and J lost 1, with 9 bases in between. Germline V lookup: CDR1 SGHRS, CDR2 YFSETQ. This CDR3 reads CASSYLSGTDTQYF. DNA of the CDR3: TGCGCCAGCAGCTACTTATCAGGCACAGATACGCAGTATTTT.

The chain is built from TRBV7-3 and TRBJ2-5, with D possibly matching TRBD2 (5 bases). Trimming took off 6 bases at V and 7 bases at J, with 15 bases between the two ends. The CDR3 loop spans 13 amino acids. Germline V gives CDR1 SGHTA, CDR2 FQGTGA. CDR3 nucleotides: TGTGCCAGCAGTCCAAACGGGGTGGTGACCCAGTACTTC. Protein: CASSPNGVVTQYF.

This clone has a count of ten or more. In DNA form, the CDR3 reads TGTGCCAGCAGTTTATTGGCGGTCTCCTACGAGCAGTACTTC. This sequence encodes CASSLLAVSYEQYF. The J gene is TRBJ2-7, the V gene TRBV28, with D unclear. The germline CDR1 and CDR2 sequences are MDHEN and SYDVKM. V was pared by 1 base and J by 0 bases, with 7 bases between. The CDR3 is 14 residues long.

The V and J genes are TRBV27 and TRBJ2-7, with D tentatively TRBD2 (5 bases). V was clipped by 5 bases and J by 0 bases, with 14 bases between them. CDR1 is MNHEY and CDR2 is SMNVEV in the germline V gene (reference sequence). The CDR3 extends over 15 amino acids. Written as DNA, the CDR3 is TGTGCCAGCAGTCCCTCCCGACTACTCTCCTACGAGCAGTACTTC. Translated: CASSPSRLLSYEQYF.

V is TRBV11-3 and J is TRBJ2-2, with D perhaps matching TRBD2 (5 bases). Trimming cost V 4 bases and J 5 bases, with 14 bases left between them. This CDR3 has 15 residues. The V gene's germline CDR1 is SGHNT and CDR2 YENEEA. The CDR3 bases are TGTGCCAGCAGCTACTCGAGGGCCAGTACCGGGGAGCTGTTTTTT. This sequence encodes CASSYSRASTGELFF.

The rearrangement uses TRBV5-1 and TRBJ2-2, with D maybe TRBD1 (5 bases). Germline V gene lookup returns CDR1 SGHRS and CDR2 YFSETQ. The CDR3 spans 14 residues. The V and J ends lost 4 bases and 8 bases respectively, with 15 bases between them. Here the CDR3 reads CASSISSGFGELFF. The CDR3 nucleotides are TGCGCCAGCAGCATATCTTCAGGGTTTGGGGAGCTGTTTTTT.